The 6 T cell receptor beta chains in this list originate from one sample, sequenced in a study of cytomegalovirus exposure and HLA in healthy donors. Sequencing used immunoSEQ multiplex PCR; TCRdb keeps in-frame clones, though not all of them. The data show some 84,000 clones, with roughly 91% seen just once and about 2.2% held by the top ten. The source material was PBMCs. The receptors were gathered from a man aged 30 to 39 in good health and CMV-seronegative.

This clone was picked up one time. This chain links TRBV18 with TRBJ1-1; TRBD1 matches 7 bases. CDR3 length: 13 amino acids. Germline values: CDR1 KGHSH, CDR2 LQKENI. Unmatched junction bases numbered 5, after V lost 10 bases and J lost 0 bases. The CDR3 coding sequence is TGTGCCACCCGGGACAGCCTGAACACTGAAGCTTTCTTT. Its protein product is CATRDSLNTEAFF.

This clone was seen just once. The gene calls are TRBV10-1 and TRBJ2-7; no definite D call. CDR3 length: 14 amino acids. Germline assignment: CDR1 WNHNN and CDR2 SYGVQD (reference sequence). V was trimmed by 5 bases and J by 0 bases, leaving 11 bases between them. The chain's CDR3 is CASSHGRSSYEQYF. As DNA, the CDR3 is TGCGCCAGCAGTCACGGTCGGAGCTCCTACGAGCAGTACTTC.

The V call is TRBV7-9, the J call TRBJ1-3; tentatively, D is TRBD1 (6 bases). This CDR3 has 18 amino acids. The V end was cut by 5 bases, the J end by 0 bases, with 20 bases between. CDR1 SEHNR and CDR2 FQNEAQ come from the germline V gene (reference sequence). In DNA form, the CDR3 reads TGTGCCAGCAGCCGACGACAGAACAGGGCCCCCTCTGGAAACACCATATATTTT. It encodes CASSRRQNRAPSGNTIYF.

V usage is TRBV4-2 and J usage is TRBJ1-5; no clear D. This CDR3 spans 17 amino acids. Trimming left V 4 bases short and J 0 bases short, with 16 bases between. Germline-derived CDR1 and CDR2 are LGHNA and YNFKEQ. The CDR3 spells CASSLSGGKNSNQPQHF. DNA of the CDR3: TGTGCCAGCAGCCTATCTGGAGGGAAGAATAGCAATCAGCCCCAGCATTTT.

The V gene is TRBV5-6, the J gene TRBJ2-7; 11 nucleotides match TRBD1. J lost 3 bases, V lost 4 bases, and 6 bases had no gene match. The CDR3 spans 15 residues. Germline CDR1 reads SGHDT; CDR2 reads YYEEEE. The DNA for the CDR3 is TGTGCCAGCAGCAAGGGACAGGGGGGGTACTACGAGCAGTACTTC. Its translation: CASSKGQGGYYEQYF. The entire variable domain, with the rest obtained from reference TRBV5-6 and TRBJ2-7, is as follows: DAGVTQSPTHLIKTRGQQVTLRCSPKSGHDTVSWYQQALGQGPQFIFQYYEEEERQRGNFPDRFSGHQFPNYSSELNVNALLLGDSALYLCASSKGQGGYYEQYFGPGTRLTVT.

The chain employs TRBV11-2 and TRBJ2-4, with 9 bases lining up with TRBD1. Per germline, CDR1 SGHAT and CDR2 FQNNGV. CDR3 length equals 17 residues. J was trimmed by 1 base and V by 1 base; bases with no gene match: 5. CDR3 sequence (DNA): TGTGCCAGCAGCTTAGGAGGGACAGGGAGCGCCAAAAACATTCAGTACTTC. Amino acid sequence: CASSLGGTGSAKNIQYF. The whole variable domain, filled in from reference TRBV11-2 and TRBJ2-4, reads EAGVAQSPRYKIIEKRQSVAFWCNPISGHATLYWYQQILGQGPKLLIQFQNNGVVDDSQLPKDRFSAERLKGVDSTLKIQPAKLEDSAVYLCASSLGGTGSAKNIQYFGAGTRLSVL.